The subject of this entry is one T cell receptor beta chain. This record belongs to a study of blood T cell repertoires in COVID-19. Across the study: The United States, Italy and Spain were the sources of the acute and convalescent COVID-19 samples. T cells, B-cell-depleted T cells, or PBMCs supplied cDNA or gDNA.

The germline gives CDR1 GTSNPN, CDR2 SVGIG (reference sequence). V was cut by 2 bases and J by 0 bases, with 11 bases left in between. The CDR3 spans 15 residues. Original data processing: Estimation of nucleated cell counts relied on the amplification of reference gene primers. Here immunoSEQ multiplex PCR was the method, and the copy in TCRdb shows in-frame clones only, minus some. D and trimming were read from the DNA, whereas the V and J calls and clone size are those reported in that table. The sample consists of some 120,000 clones, around nine tenths of them appearing once. Sequencing was done on a sample of peripheral blood. The source of this sequence is a man aged 35 to 55 with acute or convalescent COVID-19. The rearrangement joins TRBV30 to TRBJ2-1; a possible D gene is TRBD1 (5 bases). The CDR3 loop reads CAWSPDSISYNEQFF. CDR3 bases: TGTGCCTGGAGTCCCGACAGTATCTCCTACAATGAGCAGTTCTTC.